Reported below is one T cell receptor beta chain. Which antigen it targets is not known. Base qualities are missing; no much larger clone stands one base away. Collaborating institutions collected whole blood in K2EDTA tubes following their own protocols. For TCRbeta analysis, collaborator samples were shipped as frozen whole blood, as isolated PBMCs, or as DNA extracted from either sample type. The data were obtained in a study of blood T cell repertoires in COVID-19 (dated by TCRdb to 2020 to 2021). About the investigation overall: Samples covering the acute and convalescent phases of COVID-19 were provided by collaborators in the United States, Italy and Spain. The material from the prospective study consisted of cDNA or gDNA derived from T cells, B-cell-depleted T cells, or PBMCs. Subjects who had been exposed to COVID-19, were actively infected with it, or had recovered from it provided the deeply sampled blood TCRbeta repertoires that made up the dataset. The repertoires were released in a freely available public database intended as a resource for research on the immune response to SARS-CoV-2. Samples came from the ongoing ImmuneRACE study (first 160 participants) plus 1,254 subjects from 6 global collaborators. A de-identified subject ID, COVID-19 status, age in years and sex were almost always included in the sample metadata. Where available, HLA class I and class II types were taken from metadata supplied by the sample provider and were not determined by assay-based typing.

Summary of the overall study and its limitations: How much clinical and demographic metadata was included differed by source and by participant, and the metadata was provided uncurated.

The immunoSEQ Assay, a bias-controlled multiplex PCR, was used to amplify TCRbeta CDR3 regions from genomic DNA. From the authors' description of their analysis: The number of nucleated cells in each sample was estimated from the amplification of reference gene primers within the assay. To quantify the absolute abundance of each unique TCRbeta CDR3 rearrangement, sequence reads were collapsed and filtered. Productive Simpson clonality was computed per sample as the square root of Simpson's diversity index over productive rearrangements. TCRdb holds this immuneACCESS table with in-frame rearrangements only. Some clones are missing; in checked studies, unresolved V genes explain under half, and the rest has no known cause. The DNA gave D and trimming, while V, J and clone size come from that table. For this sample there are about 120,000 clones; around 87% appear just once. The ten biggest clones cover almost 30% of the sample.

The CDR3 measures 16 amino acids from cysteine to phenylalanine. Only CDR3 DNA remains: 48 bases, in frame from the first base. V is cut by 5 bases and J by 0 bases, and the space between the germline ends is 15 bases. For CDR1 and CDR2, the germline V gene (reference sequence) lists SEHNR and FQNEAQ. This sequence was found in a woman in her seventies with acute or convalescent COVID-19. Sequences were obtained from peripheral blood. The V and J genes are TRBV7-9 and TRBJ2-3; TRBD2 might be the D gene, on 6 matching bases. The CDR3 corresponds to CASSISSVASTDTQYF. In nucleotide form, the sequence is TGTGCCAGCAGCATATCTAGCGTAGCTAGCACAGATACGCAGTATTTT.